This T cell receptor beta chain is from a study of radiation and T cells in renal cell carcinoma. Study-wide results and limits: No pretreatment tumor biopsies were available for baseline clonotypes. From baseline, blood top tumor clonotypes peaked at 2 weeks post-radiation.

Time point defined: blood 4 weeks post-SBRT, at nephrectomy. The sample's treatment: 15 Gy SBRT to primary tumor, nephrectomy 4 weeks later. Nephrectomy followed 15 Gy stereotactic body radiation by 4 weeks. This renal cell carcinoma was of the clear cell type. Sequencing used immunoSEQ multiplex PCR; TCRdb keeps in-frame clones, though not all of them. Seen here are about 77,000 clones, less than 90% observed once, and the top ten hold 2% to 3%. Germline CDR1 is SEHNR and CDR2 is FQNEAQ (reference sequence). V was shortened by 1 base and J by 0 bases, with 13 bases between the two germline ends. The CDR3 totals 18 residues. This clone was recorded a few times. The antigen remains undetermined.

Sequenced material: blood, taken from a patient whose treatment included radiotherapy and nephrectomy. V and J are TRBV7-9 and TRBJ1-6; no firm D call. The clonotype originates from a woman aged 60 to 75 with renal cell carcinoma. CDR3 nucleotides: TGTGCCAGCAGCTTAGTCGGGTTTCGGAGCTCCTATAATTCACCCCTCCACTTT. Translating gives CASSLVGFRSSYNSPLHF.